This TCR beta chain was retrieved from a study of beta chain features in type 1 diabetes. Staining for CD45RO/CCR7/CD25/CD127/CD95/CD27 allowed sorting of CD4+ naive, central memory, regulatory and stem cell-like memory cells. Study outcomes and limitations: Significant though moderate, a shortening of TCRB CDR3s appeared in all four CD4+ subsets of Type 1 diabetes patients.

Expressed TCRB transcripts were sequenced after all isolated RNA was converted to cDNA. Using immunoSEQ multiplex PCR, the repertoire was profiled, and TCRdb retains in-frame clones only, with some absent. There are more than 250,000 clones in the sample; over 14% occur only once, and less than 0.02% lies in the top ten. A remark on this clone: Its antigen is unknown.

CDR1 and CDR2 (germline): SNHLY, FYNNEI. This CDR3 has 13 amino acids. The ends were cut back, 4 bases at V and 4 bases at J, with 10 bases in the middle. The sequencing sample was made of naive CD4+ T cells from blood. This TCR derives from a man aged 18 to 35 with type 1 diabetes. The rearrangement uses TRBV2 and TRBJ2-5; TRBD2 is a possible D gene (6 bases). This chain's CDR3 is CASSGRERETQYF. CDR3 in DNA: TGTGCCAGCAGTGGACGGGAGCGAGAGACCCAGTACTTC.